This is a list of T cell receptor beta chains from one sample in a study of shared clonotypes between healthy human individuals. Generated by immunoSEQ multiplex PCR, the TCRdb table keeps only in-frame clones and is missing some. The sample contains 450,000 to 500,000 clones, around 80% of which appear only once. The sequenced sample was PBMCs. The receptor set was obtained from a middle-aged woman in good health. Some clones in this sample may be carry-over from other donors' samples. The CDR3 runs from the conserved cysteine through the conserved F or W.

TRBV7-2	CASSDLYEQYF
TRBV7-8	CASSLLWDTQYF
TRBV28	CATLGGWTDTQYF
TRBV12-2	CATGNVKLYNQPQHF
TRBV5-1	CASSQGDLTEAFF
TRBV19	CASSMDRGKETQYF
TRBV18	CASSLGTDLQGFGYTF
TRBV4-2	CASSQDSFRGYTF
TRBV11-3	CASSRRRGSSYEQYF
TRBV5-1	CASSLAPSGQGYEQYF
TRBV18	CASSERTGGGEKLFF
TRBV29-1	CSVERGGRSDF
TRBV19	CASSTGATGELFF
TRBV23-1	CASRGGHEQYF
TRBV27	CASRPSGGAETQYF
TRBV2	CASSTGRKTEAFF
TRBV5-1	CASSLLGGETGELFF
TRBV7-2	CASSPDSGTQYF
TRBV21-1	CASSTQQETGPRTEAFF
TRBV7-2	CASSPRTGSTDTQYF
TRBV7-9	CASNLGQGDEKLFF
TRBV2	CASSDPGNQPQHF
TRBV7-9	CASSLGGTGQETQYF
TRBV18	CASSPPGGISGYTF